This entry lists 24 T cell receptor beta chains sequenced from one sample in a study of patients and donors after allogeneic stem cell transplantation. TCRdb re-called the RT-PCR reads with MiXCR, one entry per CDR3 protein. The sample records 410,000 or so distinct CDR3 sequences, more than 15% being singletons. Input material: blood, either unsorted or a sorted T cell fraction (not recorded which). Every receptor here comes from a human donor who was either an allogeneic HSCT recipient or a stem cell or donor lymphocyte infusion donor (not recorded which). It is not recorded whose cells these are; they may come from a transplant donor.

This clonotype was picked up a small number of times. J is TRBJ2-5 and V is TRBV3-1; TRBD2 might be the D (5 bases). Germline loops: CDR1 LGHDT, CDR2 YNNKEL (reference sequence). Trimming pared 7 bases from V and 4 bases from J, leaving 13 bases between. CDR3 size: 13 residues. CDR3 sequence: CASNLRGAETQYF. In nucleotides, the CDR3 is TGTGCCAGCAACCTCCGGGGAGCAGAGACCCAGTACTTC.

This clonotype was recorded a few times. V and J are TRBV6-2 or TRBV6-3 and TRBJ2-1, with no clear D. Germline loops: CDR1 MNHEY, CDR2 SVGEGT. CDR3 length: 12 residues. The germline V and J ends were trimmed by 8 bases and 3 bases, with 8 bases remaining between them. Here the CDR3 reads CASGRNYNEQFF. The CDR3 nucleotides are TGTGCCAGCGGTAGGAACTACAATGAGCAGTTCTTC.

This clonotype came up a few times. The chain carries TRBV9 and TRBJ1-2, with 7 bases matching TRBD1. The CDR3 runs 15 residues. Unmatched junction bases numbered 6, after V lost 0 bases and J lost 4 bases. CDR1 and CDR2 from the germline V gene are SGDLS and YYNGEE. CDR3 residues: CASSVDGTDIYGYTF. CDR3 nucleotides: TGTGCCAGCAGCGTAGATGGGACAGATATCTATGGCTACACCTTC. Full variable domain (remainder filled in from reference TRBV9 and TRBJ1-2): DSGVTQTPKHLITATGQRVTLRCSPRSGDLSVYWYQQSLDQGLQFLIQYYNGEERAKGNILERFSAQQFPDLHSELNLSSLELGDSALYFCASSVDGTDIYGYTFGSGTRLTVV.

This clonotype has at least ten counts. The chain is built from TRBV5-1 and TRBJ2-2; 9 bases line up with TRBD1. Germline V CDR1 and CDR2: SGHRS, YFSETQ. There are 17 residues in the CDR3. V trimming: 2 bases; J trimming: 6 bases; junction bases outside the gene matches: 11. Written as DNA, the CDR3 is TGCGCCAGCAGCTTAGCTCCCGGGACAGGGCCCTCCGGGGAGCTGTTTTTT. This translates into CASSLAPGTGPSGELFF.

At least ten counts were recorded for this clonotype. The V and J genes are TRBV18 and TRBJ2-7; possible D gene TRBD1, 5 bases. The CDR3 covers 14 residues. V was clipped by 1 base and J by 6 bases, with 13 bases between them. Germline CDR1 reads KGHSH; CDR2 reads LQKENI. The CDR3 nucleotides are TGTGCCAGCTCACCACAGGGGATAACTGTCGAGCAGTACTTC. The encoded protein is CASSPQGITVEQYF.

This clonotype was detected ten times or more. The chain recombines TRBV5-1 with TRBJ1-5, with D possibly being TRBD1 (5 bases). Between the trimmed V and J ends, which lost 3 bases and 7 bases, there was a span of 8 bases. Germline CDR1 and CDR2: SGHRS and YFSETQ. The CDR3 extends over 12 amino acids. The CDR3 DNA follows: TGCGCCAGCAGCTGGGACGGGCAGCCCCAGCATTTT. This encodes CASSWDGQPQHF.

There are many counts of this clonotype. The gene calls are TRBV29-1 and TRBJ2-1; D uncertain. V lost 7 bases, J lost 7 bases, and 11 bases lay in between. Germline V gene lookup returns CDR1 SQVTM and CDR2 ANQGSEA. The CDR3 loop spans 11 amino acids. CDR3 sequence reads: CSGAGRNEQFF. The CDR3 nucleotides read TGCAGCGGGGCCGGCCGGAATGAGCAGTTCTTC.

This clonotype was seen more than once but under ten times. The rearrangement links TRBV2 to TRBJ2-2, with D unclear. Germline CDR1 reads SNHLY; CDR2 reads FYNNEI. This CDR3 spans 15 amino acids. Trimming shortened V by 7 bases and J by 0 bases, and 12 bases separated the two germline ends. The CDR3 spells CASTPWLANTGELFF. CDR3 sequence (DNA): TGTGCCAGCACCCCATGGCTCGCGAACACCGGGGAGCTGTTTTTT.

There are a few counts of this clonotype. The V call is TRBV10-3, the J call TRBJ1-3; D is unclear. Deletions cut 7 bases from V and 0 bases from J, with 13 bases between. This CDR3 region has 15 residues. The germline CDR1 and CDR2 sequences are ENHRY and SYGVKD. The DNA for the CDR3 is TGTGCCATCACTTCGGGCCCCAGCTCTGGAAACACCATATATTTT. It is translated as CAITSGPSSGNTIYF.

The V and J genes are TRBV25-1 and TRBJ1-5; D not certain. Deletions cut 6 bases from V and 4 bases from J, with 7 bases between. CDR1 is MGHDK, CDR2 SYGVNS, per germline. CDR3 length equals 12 residues. CDR3 coding DNA: TGTGCCAGCAGCTACGGGAATCAGCCCCAGCATTTT. Amino acid sequence: CASSYGNQPQHF. Combining the CDR3 with reference TRBV25-1 and TRBJ1-5 gives the whole variable domain EADIYQTPRYLVIGTGKKITLECSQTMGHDKMYWYQQDPGMELHLIHYSYGVNSTEKGDLSSESTVSRIRTEHFPLTLESARPSHTSQYLCASSYGNQPQHFGDGTRLSIL.

V usage is TRBV28 and J usage is TRBJ2-2, with D possibly TRBD1 on 6 matching bases. The CDR3 totals 16 residues. Trimming removed 6 bases from V and 2 bases from J, with 16 bases in between. Germline V CDR1 and CDR2: MDHEN, SYDVKM. The CDR3 DNA sequence: TGTGCCAGCAGCTCCCCCGGGACACCTAACACCGGGGAGCTGTTTTTT. Its protein is CASSSPGTPNTGELFF.

This clonotype was picked up a small number of times. DNA of the CDR3: TGTGCCAGCAGTTACTCAATCGACTCCCGGAGCTCCTACGAGCAGTACTTC. It yields the protein CASSYSIDSRSSYEQYF. The chain employs TRBV6-5 and TRBJ2-7; D call uncertain. Germline-derived CDR1 and CDR2 are MNHEY and SVGAGI. CDR3 length equals 17 residues. Trimming removed 0 bases at V and 0 bases at J, with 15 bases between.

The chain carries TRBV7-9 and TRBJ2-7, with D perhaps TRBD1 or TRBD2 (5 bases each). CDR3 size: 14 residues. V lost 5 bases, J lost 4 bases, and 15 bases lay in between. Germline-derived CDR1 and CDR2 are SEHNR and FQNEAQ (reference sequence). CDR3: CASSQPGPEYEQYF. CDR3 DNA: TGTGCCAGCAGCCAACCGGGACCGGAGTACGAGCAGTACTTC.

The chain is built from TRBV18 and TRBJ2-7; D is ambiguous. Germline CDR1 reads KGHSH; CDR2 reads LQKENI. The CDR3 sequence is 13 residues long. V shed 5 bases and J shed 7 bases, with 15 bases lying between them. In nucleotides, the CDR3 is TGTGCCAGCTCATTCAAAAGGTTCGTAGAGCAGTACTTC. Protein sequence: CASSFKRFVEQYF.

This chain joins TRBV2 and TRBJ2-1; 10 nucleotides align to TRBD2. CDR1 and CDR2 (germline): SNHLY, FYNNEI. Losses at the gene ends were 3 bases for V and 9 bases for J; bases not matched to a gene: 2. The CDR3 totals 13 residues. The CDR3 sequence is CASSESGRVEQFF. The CDR3, as DNA: TGTGCCAGCAGTGAGAGCGGGAGGGTTGAGCAGTTCTTC.

There are a few counts of this clonotype. The V and J genes are TRBV5-1 and TRBJ2-7, with D perhaps TRBD1 (5 bases). The V end was cut by 4 bases, the J end by 0 bases, with 11 bases between. The CDR3 has 14 amino acids. Germline V gene lookup returns CDR1 SGHRS and CDR2 YFSETQ. The CDR3 is CASSLTVPSYEQYF. The CDR3 DNA follows: TGCGCCAGCAGCCTGACAGTACCCTCCTACGAGCAGTACTTC. Full variable domain (outside the CDR3, taken from reference TRBV5-1 and TRBJ2-7): KAGVTQTPRYLIKTRGQQVTLSCSPISGHRSVSWYQQTPGQGLQFLFEYFSETQRNKGNFPGRFSGRQFSNSRSEMNVSTLELGDSALYLCASSLTVPSYEQYFGPGTRLTVT.

A few counts support this clonotype. The rearrangement uses TRBV6-2 or TRBV6-3 and TRBJ2-4; the D gene is possibly TRBD2 (5 bases). The CDR3 covers 12 residues. V was shortened by 8 bases and J by 10 bases, with 15 bases between the two germline ends. CDR1 and CDR2 from the germline V gene are MNHEY and SVGEGT. The CDR3 region has the DNA TGTGCCAGCGTCGAGACACGGGGTATTCAGTACTTC. Protein sequence: CASVETRGIQYF.

The V call is TRBV5-6, the J call TRBJ2-4, with 10 positions matching TRBD2. Trimming removed 0 bases from V and 0 bases from J; junction bases left unmatched: 12. This CDR3 has 20 amino acids. Per the germline V gene, CDR1 is SGHDT and CDR2 is YYEEEE. The CDR3 loop reads CASSLGELAGRQLAKNIQYF. The CDR3 DNA reads TGTGCCAGCAGCTTGGGCGAACTAGCGGGGAGACAATTAGCCAAAAACATTCAGTACTTC. The full variable domain, rest sourced from reference TRBV5-6 and TRBJ2-4, is DAGVTQSPTHLIKTRGQQVTLRCSPKSGHDTVSWYQQALGQGPQFIFQYYEEEERQRGNFPDRFSGHQFPNYSSELNVNALLLGDSALYLCASSLGELAGRQLAKNIQYFGAGTRLSVL.

This clonotype came up many times. This chain uses TRBV12-3 or TRBV12-4 with TRBJ2-3, with unresolved D. This CDR3 has 13 residues. V was shortened by 3 bases and J by 0 bases, with 4 bases between the two germline ends. In DNA, the CDR3 is TGTGCCAGCAGTTTTCCTAGCACAGATACGCAGTATTTT. Translation: CASSFPSTDTQYF.

This sequence joins TRBV20-1 and TRBJ1-1, with D maybe TRBD1 (5 bases). This CDR3 comprises 17 residues. The V gene lost 2 bases and the J gene lost 0 bases, with 19 bases spanning the gap. Germline loops: CDR1 DFQATT, CDR2 SNEGSKA (reference sequence). This chain's CDR3 is CSARSIQAGTMNTEAFF. Here the CDR3 DNA reads TGCAGTGCTAGAAGTATACAGGCAGGTACCATGAACACTGAAGCTTTCTTT.

This clonotype has a handful of counts. The chain couples TRBV18 to TRBJ1-2; no firm D call. Germline V CDR1 and CDR2: KGHSH, LQKENI. With 3 bases removed from V and 2 bases from J, the gap between germline ends came to 13 bases. This CDR3 spans 15 amino acids. The CDR3 DNA reads TGTGCCAGCTCACCTCCCGGGAGGAGCAACTATGGCTACACCTTC. This encodes CASSPPGRSNYGYTF.

This clonotype showed up just once. A much larger clone lies a single base off, so this may be a read error. This chain uses TRBV5-1 with TRBJ2-1; TRBD2 matches 12 bases. This CDR3 is 15 amino acids long. Germline V gene sequence: CDR1 SGHRS, CDR2 YFSETQ. The V gene end was trimmed by 6 bases and the J gene end by 10 bases; junction bases not matched to a gene: 11. CDR3 sequence (DNA): TGCGCCAGCACCGGGGCTAGCGGGAGGGCTTTCGAGCAGTTCTTC. This codes for CASTGASGRAFEQFF.

V usage is TRBV5-1 and J usage is TRBJ2-5; TRBD2 matches at 15 bases. This CDR3 spans 17 amino acids. V trimming: 4 bases; J trimming: 4 bases; junction bases outside the gene matches: 8. CDR1 SGHRS and CDR2 YFSETQ come from the germline V gene. The CDR3 DNA is TGCGCCAGCAGCCAACCCGGGACTAGCGGGAGGACAGAGACCCAGTACTTC. Translation: CASSQPGTSGRTETQYF.

The V call is TRBV27, the J call TRBJ1-1, with no clear D. V was trimmed by 2 bases and J by 1 base, leaving 8 bases between them. This CDR3 spans 14 amino acids. The germline V gene encodes CDR1 MNHEY and CDR2 SMNVEV (reference sequence). CDR3 residues: CASSLGYGNTEAFF. CDR3 DNA sequence: TGTGCCAGCAGTTTAGGTTATGGGAACACTGAAGCTTTCTTT.